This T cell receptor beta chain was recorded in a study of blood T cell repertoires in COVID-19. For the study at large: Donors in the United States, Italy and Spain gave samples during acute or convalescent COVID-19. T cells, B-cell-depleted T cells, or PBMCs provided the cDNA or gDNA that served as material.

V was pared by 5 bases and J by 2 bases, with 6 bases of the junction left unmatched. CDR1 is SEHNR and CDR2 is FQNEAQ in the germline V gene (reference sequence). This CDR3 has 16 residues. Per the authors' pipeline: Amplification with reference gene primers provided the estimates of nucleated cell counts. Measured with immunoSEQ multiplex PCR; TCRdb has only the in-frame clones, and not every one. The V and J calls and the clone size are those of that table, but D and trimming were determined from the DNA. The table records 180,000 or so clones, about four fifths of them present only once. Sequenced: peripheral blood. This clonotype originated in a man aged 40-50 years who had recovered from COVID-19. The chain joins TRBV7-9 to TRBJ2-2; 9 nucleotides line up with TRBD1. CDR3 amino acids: CASSLGTGINTGELFF. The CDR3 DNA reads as TGTGCCAGCAGCCTCGGGACAGGGATTAACACCGGGGAGCTGTTTTTT.